The clone carrying this TCR beta chain was recorded only once. No antigen is known for it. The source of the sample is a study of PD-L1 blockade in urothelial cancer. Regarding time point: pretreatment peripheral blood. The study, taken as a whole, reports: Having blood TCR clonality under the median before treatment predicted better survival. Tumor-linked clones in blood grew more by 3 weeks in durable-benefit patients.

PCRs were each spiked with synthetic TCR analog templates. The table came from immunoSEQ multiplex PCR; TCRdb's copy has only in-frame clones and leaves some out. The sample carries 35,000 to 50,000 clones, approximately 80% recorded once. This TCR was recovered from a man in his sixties with urothelial cancer. Sequenced material: PBMCs, taken around atezolizumab (anti-PD-L1) treatment.

As DNA, the CDR3 is TGTGCCAGCAGCCATATAGGGACAGCTAAAACGAACACTGAAGCTTTCTTT. Protein product: CASSHIGTAKTNTEAFF. The rearrangement joins TRBV5-5 to TRBJ1-1; 7 bases match TRBD1. J lost 1 base, V lost 4 bases, and 13 bases had no gene match. The CDR3 runs to 17 residues. Germline-derived CDR1 and CDR2 are SGHKS and YYEKEE (reference sequence).